This T cell receptor (beta chain) came from a study of blood T cells in healthy people across ages. Remarks on this clonotype: Its matching antigen is unknown.

Through a sample-barcoded 5' primer and a J-beta primer mix, a second PCR was run for roughly 7 to 12 cycles. Via MiXCR, TCRdb re-called the 5' RACE reads, giving one row per CDR3 protein. The sample yields about 1.4 million distinct CDR3 sequences, 59% seen once. Overall study results and limits: The unknown donor CMV status may have confounded expanded clonotype changes.

Trimming removed 6 bases at V and 5 bases at J, with 13 bases between. The CDR3 runs to 14 residues. The V and J genes are TRBV12-3 or TRBV12-4 and TRBJ2-2; weak D call: TRBD1 (6 bases). The sequencing input was blood. This clonotype was sampled from a man aged 18 to 30 in good health. CDR3 in DNA: TGTGCCAGCAGACTCAGGGGATTTACCGGGGAGCTGTTTTTT. As protein: CASRLRGFTGELFF.